The 11 T cell receptor beta chains below all came from one sample that was sequenced in a study of Ad26.COV2.S vaccination and SARS-CoV-2 variants (TCRdb year 2021). The library relied on the immunoSEQ multiplex PCR assay. Drawn from immuneACCESS, this table holds only the in-frame rearrangements with V and J called that TCRdb kept. Clones are partly lost; checked studies trace under half to an unresolved V gene and leave the rest unexplained. The sample profile shows a few hundred thousand clones; 88% of them were found once. The ten largest make up about 3.6% of the sample. Per the publication, the treatment or condition label means: some 19 received Ad26.COV2.S at low or high dose, single or two shots; 5 received placebo; per-sample allocation not given. Repertoires of vaccine and placebo recipients were sequenced from samples collected on day 63 after the first injection. This specimen consisted of peripheral blood, obtained in a trial of Ad26.COV2.S vaccine versus placebo. The receptors were sampled from a person aged 18 to 65 who received the Ad26.COV2.S COVID-19 vaccine or a placebo.

The rearrangement joins TRBV7-2 to TRBJ1-4, with 7 bases aligning to TRBD1. Germline V gives CDR1 SGHTA, CDR2 FQGNSA. After removal of 4 bases from V and 1 base from J, the junction contained 6 bases not matched to a gene. CDR3 length: 16 amino acids. CDR3 sequence reads: CASSSDRVGTNEKLFF. Written as DNA, the CDR3 is TGTGCCAGCAGCTCTGACAGGGTCGGAACTAATGAAAAACTGTTTTTT.

The CDR3 sequence is CASSLRQGAGEQYF. The CDR3 nucleotides are TGTGCCAGCAGCTTACGGCAGGGGGCGGGTGAGCAGTACTTC. The chain has TRBV5-4 and TRBJ2-7, with 8 bases fitting TRBD1. Germline-derived CDR1 and CDR2 are SGHNT and YYREEE (reference sequence). The J segment lost 7 bases and the V segment lost 2 bases, leaving 8 bases of the junction unmatched. The CDR3 is 14 residues long.

This clone was counted between two and nine times. This chain joins TRBV6-5 and TRBJ1-1, with unresolved D. The CDR3 sequence is 16 residues long. Trimming removed 2 bases at V and 3 bases at J, with 16 bases between. Germline CDR1 reads MNHEY; CDR2 reads SVGAGI. CDR3 region: CASSYGDYMADTEAFF. Written as DNA, the CDR3 is TGTGCCAGCAGTTACGGGGATTATATGGCAGACACTGAAGCTTTCTTT.

The chain joins TRBV5-5 to TRBJ2-3; 10 bases agree with TRBD2. CDR1 is SGHKS and CDR2 is YYEKEE in the germline V gene (reference sequence). The CDR3 is made up of 17 amino acids. Trimming took 0 bases from V and 3 from J; bases not matched to a gene: 7. The CDR3 region is CASSLVLAGGYTDTQYF. Here the CDR3 DNA reads TGTGCCAGCAGCTTGGTGTTAGCGGGGGGTTATACAGATACGCAGTATTTT.

This sequence joins TRBV7-9 and TRBJ2-5; D call uncertain. The germline V and J ends were trimmed by 0 bases and 5 bases, with 13 bases remaining between them. This CDR3 is 15 amino acids long. Per germline, CDR1 SEHNR and CDR2 FQNEAQ (reference sequence). DNA of the CDR3: TGTGCCAGCAGCTTAGCGCCCTTCATGAAGGAGACCCAGTACTTC. As protein: CASSLAPFMKETQYF.

V is TRBV28 and J is TRBJ1-5, with a possible D match to TRBD1 (6 bases). CDR1 and CDR2 (germline): MDHEN, SYDVKM. V gave up 9 bases and J gave up 4 bases, with 10 bases separating them. This CDR3 has 12 amino acids. The CDR3 region has the DNA TGTGCCAGTAATCAGGGGAATCAGCCCCAGCATTTT. Encoded protein: CASNQGNQPQHF.

J is TRBJ2-1 and V is TRBV6-1; D is tentatively TRBD1 or TRBD2 (7 bases each). Trimming cost V 1 base and J 2 bases, with 15 bases left between them. This CDR3 is 17 amino acids long. Germline V CDR1 and CDR2: MNHNS, SASEGT. CDR3 region: CASSEEGGDSTYNEQFF. DNA for the CDR3: TGTGCCAGCAGTGAAGAGGGGGGGGACAGTACCTACAATGAGCAGTTCTTC.

This clone was observed once. The rearrangement uses TRBV11-2 and TRBJ2-1; 7 bases agree with TRBD2. CDR1 SGHAT and CDR2 FQNNGV come from the germline V gene. V dropped 4 bases and J dropped 9; count of bases not matched to a gene: 6. The CDR3 runs 13 residues. CDR3 nucleotide sequence: TGTGCCAGCAGCTCACTAGCGAGGGGTGAGCAGTTCTTC. Translating gives CASSSLARGEQFF.

This rearrangement joins TRBV11-3 to TRBJ2-5; D may be TRBD1 (7 bases). Trimming took 6 bases from V and 2 from J, leaving 16 bases between them. The CDR3 contains 15 residues. Germline CDR1 SGHNT, CDR2 YENEEA. CDR3: CASRYPTGRQETQYF. DNA for the CDR3: TGTGCCAGCAGATACCCGACAGGGAGGCAAGAGACCCAGTACTTC.

The CDR3 sequence: CASSFPGIGYEQYF. In DNA form, the CDR3 reads TGTGCCAGCAGCTTCCCGGGCATCGGGTACGAGCAGTACTTC. The chain is built from TRBV5-5 and TRBJ2-7; D is unresolved. The ends were cut back, 2 bases at V and 4 bases at J, with 13 bases in the middle. Per germline, CDR1 SGHKS and CDR2 YYEKEE (reference sequence). The CDR3 length is 14 residues. Full variable domain (rest looked up from reference TRBV5-5 and TRBJ2-7): DAGVTQSPTHLIKTRGQQVTLRCSPISGHKSVSWYQQVLGQGPQFIFQYYEKEERGRGNFPDRFSARQFPNYSSELNVNALLLGDSALYLCASSFPGIGYEQYFGPGTRLTVT.

The rearrangement joins TRBV4-1 to TRBJ1-2, with 10 bases aligning to TRBD1. The germline CDR1 and CDR2 sequences are MGHRA and YSYEKL. There are 16 residues in the CDR3. The V and J ends lost 2 bases and 6 bases, in that order; junction bases with no gene match: 9. The CDR3 spells CASSQTPGQGKNGYTF. Written as DNA, the CDR3 is TGCGCCAGCAGCCAAACCCCGGGACAGGGGAAGAATGGCTACACCTTC.